The 9 T cell receptor beta chains given below trace back to one sample, sequenced in a study of cytomegalovirus exposure and HLA in healthy donors. The PCR employed 60 Vbeta primers together with 13 Jbeta primers. The repertoire was sequenced with immunoSEQ multiplex PCR; TCRdb's copy has only in-frame clones and lacks some. This sample has about 140,000 clones; approximately 73% occur once, and the top ten carry under 15%. Sequenced material: PBMCs. The receptors here all came from a human donor in good health.

J is TRBJ1-1 and V is TRBV20-1; no clear D. The length of the CDR3 is 10 residues. The germline V gene encodes CDR1 DFQATT and CDR2 SNEGSKA (reference sequence). The V gene lost 6 bases and the J gene lost 11 bases, with 13 bases spanning the gap. The CDR3 DNA reads TGCAGTGCCCGGGAGTTGGAGGCTTTCTTT. Amino acids: CSARELEAFF.

This chain uses TRBV20-1 with TRBJ1-1, with no clear D. The CDR3 has 11 amino acids. In germline, CDR1 is DFQATT, CDR2 SNEGSKA (reference sequence). Trimming took off 3 bases at V and 8 bases at J, with 10 bases between the two ends. The CDR3 sequence: CSARYPEEAFF. DNA of the CDR3: TGCAGTGCTAGGTACCCGGAGGAAGCTTTCTTT.

The V and J genes are TRBV27 and TRBJ1-1, with 8 bases identical to TRBD1. CDR1 and CDR2 (germline): MNHEY, SMNVEV (reference sequence). The junction had 18 bases not matched to a gene; V was cut back by 7 bases and J by 5 bases. The CDR3 runs 17 residues. In DNA form, the CDR3 reads TGTGCCAGCATCGGATTAACGACAGGGGAGGGTGTTACTGAAGCTTTCTTT. This gives the protein CASIGLTTGEGVTEAFF.

The genes are TRBV7-6 and TRBJ1-1; 9 bases align to TRBD1. V trimming: 5 bases; J trimming: 4 bases; junction bases outside the gene matches: 11. CDR1 and CDR2 (germline): SGHVS, FNYEAQ. CDR3 length equals 16 residues. The CDR3 protein is CASSLTGTGPGTEAFF. The CDR3 region has the DNA TGTGCCAGCAGCCTAACCGGGACAGGGCCCGGCACTGAAGCTTTCTTT.

This clone was seen a single time. V usage is TRBV13 and J usage is TRBJ2-1; TRBD1 matches 7 bases. CDR1 and CDR2 (germline): PRHDT, FYEKMQ (reference sequence). The V gene end was trimmed by 0 bases and the J gene end by 4 bases; junction bases not matched to a gene: 3. The CDR3 is 15 amino acids. The CDR3 loop reads CASSLGEGAYNEQFF. The CDR3 nucleotides read TGTGCCAGCAGCTTAGGCGAGGGGGCTTACAATGAGCAGTTCTTC. Full variable domain (missing parts from reference TRBV13 and TRBJ2-1): AAGVIQSPRHLIKEKRETATLKCYPIPRHDTVYWYQQGPGQDPQFLISFYEKMQSDKGSIPDRFSAQQFSDYHSELNMSSLELGDSALYFCASSLGEGAYNEQFFGPGTRLTVL.

This clone was observed a few times. The chain carries TRBV6-1 and TRBJ2-5; D is perhaps TRBD2 (6 bases). The V and J ends lost 1 base and 4 bases respectively, with 19 bases between them. Germline values: CDR1 MNHNS, CDR2 SASEGT. This CDR3 has 17 residues. The CDR3 spells CASSEDSGTPTGETQYF. The CDR3 nucleotides read TGTGCCAGCAGTGAAGACAGTGGGACTCCAACGGGAGAGACCCAGTACTTC.

The gene calls are TRBV28 and TRBJ1-1, with TRBD1 matching 10 bases. CDR1 is MDHEN, CDR2 SYDVKM, per germline. The CDR3 runs to 16 residues. The V segment lost 5 bases and the J segment 1 base; nucleotides outside the gene matches: 7. The CDR3 sequence: CASSTGQGGRNTEAFF. The CDR3 DNA sequence: TGTGCCAGCAGTACTGGACAGGGGGGTCGGAACACTGAAGCTTTCTTT.

This chain uses TRBV4-1 with TRBJ1-2, with a tentative D call TRBD1 (5 bases). CDR3 size: 15 residues. The germline V gene encodes CDR1 MGHRA and CDR2 YSYEKL. The germline V and J ends were trimmed by 0 bases and 3 bases, with 11 bases remaining between them. CDR3 sequence reads: CASSQDPGLYYGYTF. In DNA form, the CDR3 reads TGCGCCAGCAGCCAAGACCCGGGACTGTACTATGGCTACACCTTC.

The genes are TRBV28 and TRBJ2-5; D is perhaps TRBD2 (5 bases). The CDR3 runs 16 residues. CDR1 and CDR2 (germline): MDHEN, SYDVKM. V was clipped by 1 base and J by 3 bases, with 15 bases between them. This chain's CDR3 is CASSLSSSLTEETQYF. The CDR3, as DNA: TGTGCCAGCAGTTTATCTTCTAGCCTCACGGAAGAGACCCAGTACTTC. The complete variable domain, with remaining parts taken from reference TRBV28 and TRBJ2-5, reads DVKVTQSSRYLVKRTGEKVFLECVQDMDHENMFWYRQDPGLGLRLIYFSYDVKMKEKGDIPEGYSVSREKKERFSLILESASTNQTSMYLCASSLSSSLTEETQYFGPGTRLLVL.